These 31 T cell receptor beta chains originate from one sample sequenced in a study of Graves' ophthalmopathy and Graves' hyperthyroidism. Investigators amplified TCR beta CDR3 regions from RNA transcripts. The library came from an HTBI-primed first-round RT-PCR and a second-round multiplex PCR. MiXCR, applied by TCRdb to the multiplex PCR reads, yields one record per CDR3 protein. The table has approximately 480,000 distinct CDR3 sequences, around an eighth seen once. The specimen sequenced was blood. Receptor source: a woman in her twenties or thirties with Graves' ophthalmopathy.

This clonotype was detected many times. The J gene is TRBJ2-2, the V gene TRBV29-1, with no clear D. This CDR3 comprises 17 residues. Looked up from germline, CDR1 is SQVTM and CDR2 is ANQGSEA. Trimming took off 0 bases at V and 0 bases at J, with 14 bases between the two ends. The CDR3 reads CSVEDRRRISNTGELFF. The CDR3 region has the DNA TGCAGCGTTGAAGATCGCCGCAGGATATCGAACACCGGGGAGCTGTTTTTT.

This chain connects TRBV6-1 to TRBJ1-1; no clear D gene. Germline V gives CDR1 MNHNS, CDR2 SASEGT. The CDR3 length is 14 residues. V was shortened by 1 base and J by 1 base, with 7 bases between the two germline ends. CDR3 sequence reads: CASSEVRGNTEAFF. CDR3 sequence (DNA): TGTGCCAGCAGTGAAGTTCGGGGGAACACTGAAGCTTTCTTT.

Ten or more counts support this clonotype. J is TRBJ1-1 and V is TRBV5-1; tentative D call: TRBD1 (5 bases). Trimming took off 1 base at V and 3 bases at J, with 13 bases between the two ends. CDR1 and CDR2 from the germline V gene are SGHRS and YFSETQ. CDR3 size: 15 residues. CDR3 DNA: TGCGCCAGCAGCTTGAAACAGGCTAGGGACACTGAAGCTTTCTTT. It encodes CASSLKQARDTEAFF.

At least ten counts were recorded for this clonotype. This chain joins TRBV28 and TRBJ1-2; D remains ambiguous. Germline assignment: CDR1 MDHEN and CDR2 SYDVKM. V lost 7 bases to trimming and J lost 9 bases, with 21 bases between them. CDR3 length: 14 residues. The CDR3 nucleotides are TGTGCCAGCATCCGACTAGGACCCCAGAAGAGCTACACCTTC. It specifies CASIRLGPQKSYTF.

A few counts support this clonotype. Since a much larger clone is just one base distant, this may be a read error. The J gene is TRBJ1-6, the V gene TRBV12-3 or TRBV12-4; D unclear. CDR3 length: 15 residues. In nucleotides, the CDR3 is TGTGCCAGCAGGATGGAGCCTGAATATAATTCACACCTCCACTTT. This translates into CASRMEPEYNSHLHF.

V is TRBV12-3 or TRBV12-4 and J is TRBJ2-5; D is unresolved. The V end was cut by 5 bases, the J end by 5 bases, with 15 bases between. This CDR3 has 14 residues. The DNA of the CDR3 is TGTGCCAGCAGTGAGAATTCCGAACGGGAGACCCAGTACTTC. This translates into CASSENSERETQYF.

J is TRBJ1-5 and V is TRBV12-3 or TRBV12-4; D not resolved. V was shortened by 7 bases and J by 3 bases, with 19 bases between the two germline ends. The CDR3 extends over 16 amino acids. The CDR3 is CASTSDPGIFNQPQHF. The CDR3 DNA reads TGTGCCAGCACCAGCGACCCCGGGATCTTCAATCAGCCCCAGCATTTT.

This clonotype was observed at least ten times. The rearrangement links TRBV30 to TRBJ1-1, with D possibly being TRBD1 (5 bases). Germline V gene lookup returns CDR1 GTSNPN and CDR2 SVGIG (reference sequence). The CDR3 has 14 residues. Trimming shortened V by 5 bases and J by 1 base, and 14 bases separated the two germline ends. DNA of the CDR3: TGTGCCTGGGGTCTAGGTCAGGGGAACACTGAAGCTTTCTTT. Amino acid sequence: CAWGLGQGNTEAFF. Looking up the rest from reference TRBV30 and TRBJ1-1 gives the full variable domain: SQTIHQWPATLVQPVGSPLSLECTVEGTSNPNLYWYRQAAGRGLQLLFYSVGIGQISSEVPQNLSASRPQDRQFILSSKKLLLSDSGFYLCAWGLGQGNTEAFFGQGTRLTVV.

CDR3 DNA sequence: TGTGCCAGCAGTCCCCCAAACCACGAGCAGTACTTC. It is translated as CASSPPNHEQYF. The V and J genes are TRBV12-3 or TRBV12-4 and TRBJ2-7; D gene uncertain. The V end was cut by 5 bases, the J end by 5 bases, with 10 bases between. CDR3 length: 12 amino acids.

This clonotype was picked up many times. The V and J genes are TRBV28 and TRBJ1-1; D perhaps matches TRBD1 (5 bases). Germline V gene sequence: CDR1 MDHEN, CDR2 SYDVKM. The CDR3 is made up of 14 amino acids. V was shortened by 8 bases and J by 2 bases, with 15 bases between the two germline ends. CDR3 protein: CASCRPGANTEAFF. The CDR3 bases are TGTGCCAGCTGTAGGCCCGGGGCAAACACTGAAGCTTTCTTT.

This clonotype was seen at least ten times. A much larger clone lies one base from this, so it may be a read error. The chain is built from TRBV6-1 and TRBJ1-1; D not certain. V was pared by 8 bases and J by 4 bases, with 11 bases between. The CDR3 sequence is 12 residues long. Germline V gene data show CDR1 as MNHNS and CDR2 as SASEGT. CDR3 in DNA: TGTGCCAGCGGAACCAGGAGCACTGAAGCTTTCTTT. Its translation: CASGTRSTEAFF.

In its sample, this clonotype was seen many times. The V and J genes are TRBV28 and TRBJ1-1; D is undetermined. Trimming removed 6 bases from V and 7 bases from J, with 27 bases in between. CDR1 MDHEN and CDR2 SYDVKM come from the germline V gene. The CDR3 length is 17 residues. The CDR3: CASSRVAGRKVQVEAFF. The CDR3 DNA follows: TGTGCCAGCAGCCGCGTCGCTGGCCGTAAAGTGCAGGTTGAAGCTTTCTTT.

This clonotype was recorded many times. The chain uses TRBV12-3 or TRBV12-4 and TRBJ2-2; D is tentatively TRBD1 or TRBD2 (5 bases each). V was trimmed by 7 bases and J by 4 bases, leaving 22 bases between them. CDR3 size: 17 residues. The CDR3 region has the DNA TGTGCCAGCACCTACATCATTGGGGGACGTAGCACCGGGGAGCTGTTTTTT. Protein sequence: CASTYIIGGRSTGELFF.

Ten or more counts support this clonotype. The CDR3: CASSFSRGTETQYF. The CDR3, as DNA: TGTGCCAGCAGTTTTAGCAGGGGGACAGAGACCCAGTACTTC. This chain joins TRBV12-3 or TRBV12-4 and TRBJ2-5; 7 bases agree with TRBD1. This CDR3 has 14 residues. Trimming took 3 bases from V and 4 from J; bases not matched to a gene: 5.

At least ten counts were recorded for this clonotype. The rearrangement uses TRBV28 and TRBJ1-1; D is uncertain. The V gene's germline CDR1 is MDHEN and CDR2 SYDVKM. The CDR3 consists of 11 residues. Trimming took off 4 bases at V and 10 bases at J, with 10 bases between the two ends. The CDR3 DNA reads as TGTGCCAGCAGTTCGTCAGGAGGAGCTTTCTTT. Amino acid sequence: CASSSSGGAFF.

At least ten counts were recorded for this clonotype. The chain is built from TRBV6-5 and TRBJ1-5; D unclear. CDR1 is MNHEY and CDR2 is SVGAGI in the germline V gene. The V and J ends lost 4 bases and 2 bases respectively, with 12 bases between them. The CDR3 consists of 15 residues. CDR3 loop: CASSSRTEGNQPQHF. DNA for the CDR3: TGTGCCAGCAGTTCCCGCACAGAGGGCAATCAGCCCCAGCATTTT.

This clonotype was recorded at least ten times. The chain links TRBV28 to TRBJ2-7; D remains unclear. The CDR3 length is 13 residues. Germline assignment: CDR1 MDHEN and CDR2 SYDVKM. V lost 1 base to trimming and J lost 6 bases, with 10 bases between them. The CDR3 spells CASSLSGSPEQYF. CDR3 in DNA: TGTGCCAGCAGTTTATCGGGTAGCCCCGAGCAGTACTTC.

On this clonotype: This may stem from a read error, because a much larger clone lies one nucleotide away. The chain couples TRBV6-1 to TRBJ1-5; D not certain. The length of the CDR3 is 15 residues. The V end lost 4 bases, the J end lost 3 bases, and 13 bases lay between the germline ends. The germline V gene encodes CDR1 MNHNS and CDR2 SASEGT. CDR3 in amino acids: CASSGIAGDNQPQHF. DNA for the CDR3: TGTGCCAGCAGTGGGATAGCCGGGGACAATCAGCCCCAGCATTTT.

In this sample, this clonotype turned up many times. V is TRBV6-1 and J is TRBJ2-7; 7 nucleotides agree with TRBD2. There are 15 residues in the CDR3. Losses at the gene ends were 6 bases for V and 6 bases for J; bases not matched to a gene: 14. The germline V gene has CDR1 MNHNS and CDR2 SASEGT. CDR3 sequence: CASSEATSRLGEQYF. CDR3 bases: TGTGCCAGCAGCGAGGCGACTAGCCGGCTAGGCGAGCAGTACTTC.

This clonotype appeared once. The chain uses TRBV2 and TRBJ1-2; D gene unclear. The germline CDR1 and CDR2 sequences are SNHLY and FYNNEI. This CDR3 has 11 amino acids. The CDR3 DNA is TGTGTCAGAGCCCTAGGACATGGCTACACCTTC. Amino acids: CVRALGHGYTF. Together with reference TRBV2 and TRBJ1-2, the CDR3 gives the full variable domain: EPEVTQTPSHQVTQMGQEVILRCVPISNHLYFYWYRQILGQKVEFLVSFYNNEISEKSEIFDDQFSVERPDGSNFTLKIRSTKLEDSAMYFCVRALGHGYTFGSGTRLTVV.

In its sample, this clonotype was seen a few times. V is TRBV7-3 and J is TRBJ1-2, with D possibly TRBD1 on 6 matching bases. The CDR3 is 15 amino acids. Trimming removed 0 bases at V and 5 bases at J, with 13 bases between. CDR1 is SGHTA, CDR2 FQGTGA, per germline. CDR3: CASSLTGTPHYGYTF. The CDR3 nucleotides read TGTGCCAGCAGCTTAACCGGGACACCTCATTATGGCTACACCTTC.

This clonotype was detected ten times or more. The chain recombines TRBV20-1 with TRBJ1-2, with D unclear. The germline V and J ends were trimmed by 1 base and 4 bases, with 16 bases remaining between them. Germline V lookup: CDR1 DFQATT, CDR2 SNEGSKA (reference sequence). The CDR3 length is 15 residues. In DNA, the CDR3 is TGCAGTGCTAGAGTCCCGTCCCGGGAGATCTATGGCTACACCTTC. It is translated as CSARVPSREIYGYTF.

At least ten counts were recorded for this clonotype. This chain links TRBV11-2 with TRBJ1-5, with D possibly matching TRBD1 (5 bases). The ends were cut back, 2 bases at V and 0 bases at J, with 11 bases in the middle. Germline V gene data show CDR1 as SGHAT and CDR2 as FQNNGV. This CDR3 region has 16 residues. The CDR3 is CASSLSRTPSNQPQHF. In DNA form, the CDR3 reads TGTGCCAGCAGCTTATCCCGGACACCTAGCAATCAGCCCCAGCATTTT.

There are many counts of this clonotype. The J gene is TRBJ2-2, the V gene TRBV27, with D tentatively TRBD1 (6 bases). From germline, CDR1 is MNHEY and CDR2 SMNVEV (reference sequence). CDR3 length: 14 amino acids. V dropped 8 bases and J dropped 5 bases, with 15 bases sitting between them. The CDR3 protein is CASSNRAGTGELFF. The CDR3 bases are TGTGCCAGCTCAAACAGGGCTGGTACCGGGGAGCTGTTTTTT.

This clonotype was recorded many times. The V and J genes are TRBV19 and TRBJ2-7, with 8 bases identical to TRBD2. CDR1 and CDR2 (germline): LNHDA, SQIVND (reference sequence). Trimming at V came to 4 bases and at J to 4 bases, leaving 9 bases not matched to a gene. This CDR3 is built from 15 residues. The CDR3 is CASSTRGGFSYEQYF. CDR3 DNA sequence: TGTGCCAGTAGTACTCGCGGGGGGTTCTCTTACGAGCAGTACTTC.

This clonotype was recorded many times. The chain carries TRBV12-3 or TRBV12-4 and TRBJ1-1, with 11 bases fitting TRBD1. The CDR3 consists of 15 residues. V trimming: 5 bases; J trimming: 11 bases; junction bases outside the gene matches: 13. CDR3 in DNA: TGTGCCAGCAGTCCAGCGGCTGGACAGGGGGCGTCTGCTTTCTTT. Translation gives CASSPAAGQGASAFF.

This clonotype came up many times. The chain couples TRBV10-3 to TRBJ2-5; the D gene is possibly TRBD1 (5 bases). The CDR3 has 12 residues. V was cut by 4 bases and J by 3 bases, with 6 bases left in between. CDR1 and CDR2 (germline): ENHRY, SYGVKD. CDR3 amino acids: CAISATEETQYF. The DNA for the CDR3 is TGTGCCATCAGTGCGACAGAAGAGACCCAGTACTTC.

This clonotype was picked up many times. This chain joins TRBV15 and TRBJ1-2, with D hard to call. Trimming left V 3 bases short and J 6 bases short, with 11 bases between. CDR1 LNHNV and CDR2 YYDKDF come from the germline V gene (reference sequence). This CDR3 comprises 13 residues. The CDR3 spells CATSRDSVDGYTF. In nucleotides, the CDR3 is TGTGCCACCAGCAGGGACTCAGTAGATGGCTACACCTTC.

The chain joins TRBV7-8 to TRBJ2-5, with TRBD2 matching over 7 bases. CDR1 and CDR2 from the germline V gene are SGHVS and FQNEAQ. V trimming: 2 bases; J trimming: 3 bases; junction bases outside the gene matches: 12. The CDR3 runs 17 residues. The CDR3 reads CASSLNGGERWKETQYF. CDR3 DNA: TGTGCCAGCAGCTTAAATGGGGGGGAGAGGTGGAAAGAGACCCAGTACTTC.

This clonotype was detected ten times or more. The gene calls are TRBV12-3 or TRBV12-4 and TRBJ2-6, with D unresolved. The CDR3 length is 12 residues. Trimming removed 9 bases from V and 3 bases from J, with 6 bases in between. CDR3 protein: CASRVGANVLTF. CDR3 bases: TGTGCCAGTCGTGTTGGGGCCAACGTCCTGACTTTC.

This clonotype has a handful of counts. Just one base apart from a much larger clone, this may be a read error. V and J are TRBV11-2 and TRBJ1-1, with D possibly being TRBD1 (5 bases). V lost 5 bases to trimming and J lost 0 bases, with 10 bases between them. The CDR3 is made up of 14 amino acids. From germline, CDR1 is SGHAT and CDR2 FQNNGV. CDR3 DNA sequence: TGTGCCAGCAGCCAGGACATGATGAACACTGAAGCTTTCTTT. Amino acid sequence: CASSQDMMNTEAFF.